The following is a T cell receptor (beta chain) sequence with its context. Its antigen is unknown. There were healthy Caucasian individuals from Russia, aged about 6 to 100, serving as donors. The record originates from a study of blood T cells in healthy people across ages. General study points: Without sorted subsets, naive and antigen-experienced compartments could not be conclusively compared. With age, beta diversity per million T cells declined roughly linearly, significantly by approximately 40.

The germline gives CDR1 LNHNV, CDR2 YYDKDF (reference sequence). This CDR3 region has 18 residues. The V and J ends lost 0 bases and 3 bases respectively, with 20 bases between them. A second roughly 6 to 11 cycle PCR used barcoded and J-beta primers. Researchers report that each sample yielded at least 2.5 million CDR3-containing paired-end reads. TCRdb recomputed calls from the 5' RACE reads with MiXCR, one row per CDR3 protein. The table lists over 1.5 million distinct CDR3 sequences, roughly 50% of them singletons. This chain links TRBV15 with TRBJ1-2; no reliable D call. Sequencing used blood. This clonotype originated in a woman in her thirties or forties in good health. The CDR3 nucleotides read TGTGCCACCAGCAGAGATAAAAATAGGTCTCCATATGACTATGGCTACACCTTC. It codes for CATSRDKNRSPYDYGYTF.